This is a list of T cell receptor beta chains from one sample in a study of cytomegalovirus exposure and HLA in healthy donors. Profiled with immunoSEQ multiplex PCR; TCRdb holds only in-frame clones, not every one. The sample yields 75,000 to 95,000 clones, 69% seen once. Material for sequencing was PBMCs. These receptors were taken from a middle-aged man in good health and CMV-seronegative. Both conserved end residues are part of each CDR3. Fields, in order: CDR3 length, D gene, clone size, V gene, J gene, CDR3 DNA, CDR3 protein. A D gene is named only where the DNA matches it firmly. Rows may omit the clone size; those that give it use once, few, many or a size class.

len: 15; d_gene: .; abundance: .; v_gene: TRBV9; j_gene: TRBJ1-2; CDR3nt: TGTGCCAGCAGCGTAGGGGCAGCCCCCCACTATGGCTACACCTTC; CDR3aa: CASSVGAAPHYGYTF
len: 13; d_gene: .; abundance: .; v_gene: TRBV4-1; j_gene: TRBJ2-7; CDR3nt: TGCGCCAGCAGCCAAGAATTAGCCTACGAGCAGTACTTC; CDR3aa: CASSQELAYEQYF
len: 18; d_gene: .; abundance: once; v_gene: TRBV7-9; j_gene: TRBJ2-1; CDR3nt: TGTGCCAGCAGCCCCGGTGCCAGCAGCGGACCTGACTACAATGAGCAGTTCTTC; CDR3aa: CASSPGASSGPDYNEQFF
len: 15; d_gene: TRBD1; abundance: .; v_gene: TRBV5-6; j_gene: TRBJ2-3; CDR3nt: TGTGCCAGCAGCCTGGACAGGGGGCTCGCAGATACGCAGTATTTT; CDR3aa: CASSLDRGLADTQYF
len: 15; d_gene: .; abundance: .; v_gene: TRBV21-1; j_gene: TRBJ1-6; CDR3nt: TGTGCCAGCAGCAAAACAGTCCCAGTCGATTCACCCCTCCACTTT; CDR3aa: CASSKTVPVDSPLHF
len: 15; d_gene: TRBD2; abundance: once; v_gene: TRBV6-5; j_gene: TRBJ2-5; CDR3nt: TGTGCCAGCAGTTACCTAGCGGGGAGGCAAGAGACCCAGTACTTC; CDR3aa: CASSYLAGRQETQYF
len: 14; d_gene: .; abundance: few; v_gene: TRBV10-3; j_gene: TRBJ2-1; CDR3nt: TGTGCCATCAGTGAGTCGAAATGGACAAATGAGCAGTTCTTC; CDR3aa: CAISESKWTNEQFF
len: 14; d_gene: .; abundance: few; v_gene: TRBV21-1; j_gene: TRBJ1-1; CDR3nt: TGTGCCAGCACCCTGACAGTATTGAACACTGAAGCTTTCTTT; CDR3aa: CASTLTVLNTEAFF
len: 13; d_gene: TRBD2; abundance: .; v_gene: TRBV7-6; j_gene: TRBJ2-5; CDR3nt: TGTGCCAGCAGCGCGGGAGTCCAAGAGACCCAGTACTTC; CDR3aa: CASSAGVQETQYF
len: 14; d_gene: TRBD2; abundance: .; v_gene: TRBV4-1; j_gene: TRBJ2-5; CDR3nt: TGCGCCAGCAGCTTAGCGGGGGGGCAAGAGACCCAGTACTTC; CDR3aa: CASSLAGGQETQYF
len: 15; d_gene: .; abundance: .; v_gene: TRBV7-2; j_gene: TRBJ1-2; CDR3nt: TGTGCCAGCAGCTTAGTTCACAGGACTAACTATGGCTACACCTTC; CDR3aa: CASSLVHRTNYGYTF
len: 15; d_gene: TRBD1; abundance: .; v_gene: TRBV5-1; j_gene: TRBJ1-5; CDR3nt: TGCGCCAGCAGCTTGGAAACAGGGGTCGATCAGCCCCAGCATTTT; CDR3aa: CASSLETGVDQPQHF
len: 13; d_gene: TRBD1; abundance: .; v_gene: TRBV29-1; j_gene: TRBJ1-2; CDR3nt: TGCAGCGTTGGGACAGGGACTAACTATGGCTACACCTTC; CDR3aa: CSVGTGTNYGYTF
len: 14; d_gene: TRBD1; abundance: .; v_gene: TRBV11-1; j_gene: TRBJ1-1; CDR3nt: TGTGCCAGCACTTGGCAGGGGGTGAACACTGAAGCTTTCTTT; CDR3aa: CASTWQGVNTEAFF
len: 12; d_gene: .; abundance: .; v_gene: TRBV30; j_gene: TRBJ2-4; CDR3nt: TGTGCCTGGAGTTCCCTCCTGAACATTCAGTACTTC; CDR3aa: CAWSSLLNIQYF
len: 15; d_gene: .; abundance: .; v_gene: TRBV5-1; j_gene: TRBJ1-2; CDR3nt: TGCGCCAGCAGCTTGAGCGGGGGCGCAGACTATGGCTACACCTTC; CDR3aa: CASSLSGGADYGYTF
len: 15; d_gene: .; abundance: .; v_gene: TRBV6-5; j_gene: TRBJ1-3; CDR3nt: TGTGCCAGCAGTTATGGGGGCCTCTCTGGAAACACCATATATTTT; CDR3aa: CASSYGGLSGNTIYF
len: 15; d_gene: TRBD2; abundance: .; v_gene: TRBV7-3; j_gene: TRBJ2-3; CDR3nt: TGTGCCAGCAGCCACAGCGGGACGAGCACAGATACGCAGTATTTT; CDR3aa: CASSHSGTSTDTQYF
len: 14; d_gene: TRBD1; abundance: few; v_gene: TRBV2; j_gene: TRBJ2-3; CDR3nt: TGTGCCAGCAGTGGACAGGGCCTTTGGGATACGCAGTATTTT; CDR3aa: CASSGQGLWDTQYF
len: 13; d_gene: .; abundance: .; v_gene: TRBV5-8; j_gene: TRBJ2-5; CDR3nt: TGTGCCAGCAGCTGGACAGACCAAGGGACCCAGTACTTC; CDR3aa: CASSWTDQGTQYF
len: 16; d_gene: TRBD2; abundance: .; v_gene: TRBV7-9; j_gene: TRBJ2-3; CDR3nt: TGTGCCAGCAGCTTTGCGACTAGCGGGGCAACAGATACGCAGTATTTT; CDR3aa: CASSFATSGATDTQYF
len: 14; d_gene: TRBD1; abundance: .; v_gene: TRBV12-5; j_gene: TRBJ2-3; CDR3nt: TGTGCTAGTGGCCGGGGACAGTACACAGATACGCAGTATTTT; CDR3aa: CASGRGQYTDTQYF
len: 13; d_gene: TRBD1; abundance: .; v_gene: TRBV29-1; j_gene: TRBJ1-5; CDR3nt: TGCAGCGTCAGACAGGGCGAGAATCAGCCCCAGCATTTT; CDR3aa: CSVRQGENQPQHF
len: 15; d_gene: .; abundance: .; v_gene: TRBV15; j_gene: TRBJ2-5; CDR3nt: TGTGCCACCAGCAGAGCCCCAGGGAATGCTGAGACCCAGTACTTC; CDR3aa: CATSRAPGNAETQYF
len: 16; d_gene: .; abundance: .; v_gene: TRBV4-3; j_gene: TRBJ1-6; CDR3nt: TGCGCCAGCAGGCTGGCCGCCAGCTCCTATAATTCACCCCTCCACTTT; CDR3aa: CASRLAASSYNSPLHF
len: 13; d_gene: .; abundance: .; v_gene: TRBV30; j_gene: TRBJ2-1; CDR3nt: TGTGCCTGGAGCCAGGACTATTACAATGAGCAGTTCTTC; CDR3aa: CAWSQDYYNEQFF
len: 16; d_gene: .; abundance: .; v_gene: TRBV4-2; j_gene: TRBJ2-5; CDR3nt: TGTGCCAGCAGCCAAGAAGGTACAGAAGTCGGCGAGACCCAGTACTTC; CDR3aa: CASSQEGTEVGETQYF
len: 13; d_gene: .; abundance: few; v_gene: TRBV2; j_gene: TRBJ2-5; CDR3nt: TGTGCCAGCGGAGGCGGGGGCCGGGAGACCCAGTACTTC; CDR3aa: CASGGGGRETQYF
len: 14; d_gene: TRBD1; abundance: .; v_gene: TRBV7-2; j_gene: TRBJ1-2; CDR3nt: TGTGCCAGCAGCTTACAGGGGGCTGACTATGGCTACACCTTC; CDR3aa: CASSLQGADYGYTF
len: 14; d_gene: .; abundance: .; v_gene: TRBV5-1; j_gene: TRBJ2-5; CDR3nt: TGCGCCAGCAGCTTGGGAGGGTGGCAAGAGACCCAGTACTTC; CDR3aa: CASSLGGWQETQYF
len: 12; d_gene: TRBD1; abundance: .; v_gene: TRBV30; j_gene: TRBJ1-1; CDR3nt: TGTGCCTGGAGTGGGGACAGTCTGGAAGCTTTCTTT; CDR3aa: CAWSGDSLEAFF